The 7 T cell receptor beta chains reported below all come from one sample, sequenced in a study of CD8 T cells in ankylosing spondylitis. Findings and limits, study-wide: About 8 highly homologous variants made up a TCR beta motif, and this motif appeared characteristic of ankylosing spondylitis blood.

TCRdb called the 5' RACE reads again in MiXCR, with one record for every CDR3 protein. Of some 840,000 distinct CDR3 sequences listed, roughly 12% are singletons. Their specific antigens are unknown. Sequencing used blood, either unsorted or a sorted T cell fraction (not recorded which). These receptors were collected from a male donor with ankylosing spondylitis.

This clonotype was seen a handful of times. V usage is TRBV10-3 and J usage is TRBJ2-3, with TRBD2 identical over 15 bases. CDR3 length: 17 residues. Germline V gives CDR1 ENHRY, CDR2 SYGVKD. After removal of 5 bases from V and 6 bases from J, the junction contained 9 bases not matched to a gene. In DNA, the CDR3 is TGTGCCATCAGTAGAGACAGGACTAGCGGGGGGGAGGATACGCAGTATTTT. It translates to CAISRDRTSGGEDTQYF.

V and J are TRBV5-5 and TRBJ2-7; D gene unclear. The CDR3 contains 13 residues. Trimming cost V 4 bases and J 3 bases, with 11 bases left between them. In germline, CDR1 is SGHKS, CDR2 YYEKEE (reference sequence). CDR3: CASSLRLLYEQYF. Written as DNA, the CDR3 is TGTGCCAGCAGCCTCCGGCTCCTCTACGAGCAGTACTTC.

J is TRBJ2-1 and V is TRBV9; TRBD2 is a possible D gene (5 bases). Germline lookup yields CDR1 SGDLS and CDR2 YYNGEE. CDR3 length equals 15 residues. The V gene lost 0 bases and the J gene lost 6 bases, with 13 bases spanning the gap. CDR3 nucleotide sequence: TGTGCCAGCAGCGTAGTGAGCGGTCTTAGCAATGAGCAGTTCTTC. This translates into CASSVVSGLSNEQFF.

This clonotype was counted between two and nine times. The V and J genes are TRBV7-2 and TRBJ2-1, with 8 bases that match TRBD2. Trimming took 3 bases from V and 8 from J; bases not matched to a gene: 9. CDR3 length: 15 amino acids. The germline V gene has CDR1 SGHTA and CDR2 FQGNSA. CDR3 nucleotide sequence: TGTGCCAGCAGCTTCCTCGGGGGGGCGGTCTATGAGCAGTTCTTC. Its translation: CASSFLGGAVYEQFF.

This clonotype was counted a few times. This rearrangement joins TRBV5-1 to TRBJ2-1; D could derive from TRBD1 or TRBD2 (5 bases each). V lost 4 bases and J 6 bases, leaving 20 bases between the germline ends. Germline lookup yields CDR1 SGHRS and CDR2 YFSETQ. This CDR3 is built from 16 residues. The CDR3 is CASSAAGTPRSNEQFF. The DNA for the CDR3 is TGCGCCAGCAGCGCCGCCGGGACCCCGAGGAGCAATGAGCAGTTCTTC.

Here the CDR3 reads CASSLAGAGGTEAFF. In DNA, the CDR3 is TGCGCCAGCAGCTTGGCCGGTGCCGGGGGGACTGAAGCTTTCTTT. The chain uses TRBV5-1 and TRBJ1-1; weak D call: TRBD1 (5 bases). The CDR3 spans 15 residues. The V end was cut by 0 bases, the J end by 5 bases, with 14 bases between. Per the germline V gene, CDR1 is SGHRS and CDR2 is YFSETQ.

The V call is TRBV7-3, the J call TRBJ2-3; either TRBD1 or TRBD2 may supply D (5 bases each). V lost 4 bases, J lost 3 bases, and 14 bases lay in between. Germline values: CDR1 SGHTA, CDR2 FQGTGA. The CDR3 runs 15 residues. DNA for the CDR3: TGTGCCAGCAGCTCTTCCGGGGCCGGGACAGATACGCAGTATTTT. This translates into CASSSSGAGTDTQYF.